The 9 T cell receptor beta chains in this list originate from one sample, sequenced in a study of spatial heterogeneity in lung cancer. No antigen has been identified for these receptors. Time point specified: sample taken at primary tumor resection. MiXCR, run by TCRdb on the 5' RACE reads, gives a single entry per CDR3 protein. The sample has 7,500 to 10,000 distinct CDR3 sequences, 13% to 15% seen once. Study outcomes and limitations: Tumor mutation count correlated with how many alpha and beta TCRs expanded intratumorally.

This material consisted of lung tumor tissue, taken at surgery. All receptors derive from a male donor with early-stage non-small cell lung cancer.

This clonotype is termed medium-sized. The rearrangement uses TRBV2 and TRBJ2-3; 7 bases are shared with TRBD2. The CDR3 totals 18 residues. Unmatched junction bases numbered 18, after V lost 7 bases and J lost 2 bases. CDR1 is SNHLY and CDR2 is FYNNEI in the germline V gene. CDR3 protein: CASTALAEDRYYTDTQYF. In DNA, the CDR3 is TGTGCCAGCACCGCGCTAGCGGAAGATAGATACTACACAGATACGCAGTATTTT.

This clonotype was observed at least ten times. The V call is TRBV2, the J call TRBJ1-5; D unresolved. Germline V gives CDR1 SNHLY, CDR2 FYNNEI. Trimming took off 4 bases at V and 7 bases at J, with 5 bases between the two ends. There are 11 residues in the CDR3. CDR3 loop: CASSVGQPQHF. The CDR3 bases are TGTGCCAGCAGTGTGGGACAGCCCCAGCATTTT.

J is TRBJ2-3 and V is TRBV3-1; perhaps TRBD2 as D (5 bases). V was trimmed by 5 bases and J by 13 bases, leaving 16 bases between them. The germline CDR1 and CDR2 sequences are LGHDT and YNNKEL (reference sequence). This CDR3 is built from 12 residues. The CDR3 DNA follows: TGTGCCAGCAGCTCCGGTATTAGCGTGGAGTATTTT. Encoded protein: CASSSGISVEYF.

This clonotype appeared many times. This sequence joins TRBV11-1 and TRBJ2-1; D unclear. Germline V gene sequence: CDR1 SGHAT, CDR2 FQDESV (reference sequence). Between the trimmed V and J ends, which lost 4 bases and 12 bases, there was a span of 10 bases. The CDR3 totals 11 residues. The CDR3 is CASSSESPQFF. In DNA form, the CDR3 reads TGTGCCAGCAGCTCGGAGAGTCCGCAGTTCTTC.

The sample holds many counts of this clonotype. This chain connects TRBV18 to TRBJ2-5, with D perhaps matching TRBD2 (5 bases). V lost 3 bases to trimming and J lost 4 bases, with 6 bases between them. Germline values: CDR1 KGHSH, CDR2 LQKENI. The CDR3 is 12 residues long. CDR3 in amino acids: CASSPAGETQYF. The CDR3, as DNA: TGTGCCAGCTCACCGGCGGGAGAGACCCAGTACTTC.

This clonotype was observed at least ten times. The chain recombines TRBV20-1 with TRBJ2-7, with TRBD2 as a possible D gene (5 bases). Germline V CDR1 and CDR2: DFQATT, SNEGSKA (reference sequence). Trimming shortened V by 6 bases and J by 7 bases, and 19 bases separated the two germline ends. CDR3 size: 13 residues. In DNA, the CDR3 is TGCAGTGCAGGTCGGGATAATATCGGGGAGCAGTACTTC. This sequence encodes CSAGRDNIGEQYF.

In this sample, this clonotype turned up many times. V and J are TRBV25-1 and TRBJ1-3; no clear D. Deletions cut 5 bases from V and 0 bases from J, with 5 bases between. Germline lookup yields CDR1 MGHDK and CDR2 SYGVNS. CDR3 length: 13 amino acids. This CDR3 is CASSWGSGNTIYF. CDR3 nucleotide sequence: TGTGCCAGCAGTTGGGGCTCTGGAAACACCATATATTTT.

The chain joins TRBV7-2 to TRBJ2-2, with D unclear. CDR1 is SGHTA, CDR2 FQGNSA, per germline. Trimming cost V 6 bases and J 0 bases, with 8 bases left between them. The CDR3 loop spans 14 amino acids. The CDR3 DNA sequence: TGTGCCAGCAGACCTGGGTCGAACACCGGGGAGCTGTTTTTT. This codes for CASRPGSNTGELFF.

This clonotype was found many times. The chain employs TRBV7-2 and TRBJ2-7, with TRBD2 identical over 9 bases. V lost 2 bases to trimming and J lost 4 bases; unmatched junction nucleotides: 6. In germline, CDR1 is SGHTA, CDR2 FQGNSA. The CDR3 is made up of 15 amino acids. CDR3 protein: CASSLNIAGGYEQYF. In DNA, the CDR3 is TGTGCCAGCAGCTTAAATATTGCGGGAGGGTACGAGCAGTACTTC.